Reported below is one TCR beta chain. Seattle's cohort entered during active infection and was followed longitudinally. The germline V gene has CDR1 MNHEY and CDR2 SVGAGI. Trimming took off 7 bases at V and 2 bases at J, with 11 bases between the two ends. This CDR3 has 14 amino acids. In the study's own analysis: Researchers report that nucleated cell counts were estimated from reference gene primer amplification. Method: immunoSEQ multiplex PCR; TCRdb's copy keeps in-frame clones and lacks some. The V and J calls and clone size are taken from that table; D and trimming were inferred from the DNA. The sample has hundreds of thousands of clones; over 70% are singletons. This entry belongs to a study of blood T cell repertoires in COVID-19. On the study more broadly: Donors in the United States, Italy and Spain gave samples during acute or convalescent COVID-19. Nucleic acid was either cDNA or gDNA, and it came from T cells, B-cell-depleted T cells, or PBMCs.

The receptor's source is a woman aged 65 to 85 with COVID-19, enrolled during active disease. Sequencing was done on a sample of peripheral blood. The chain employs TRBV6-5 and TRBJ2-2; perhaps TRBD1 as D (5 bases). The CDR3 spells CASNGDRNTGELFF. CDR3 in DNA: TGTGCCAGCAACGGAGACAGAAACACCGGGGAGCTGTTTTTT.